This T cell receptor (beta chain) was identified during a study of T-cell memory formation after mild COVID-19. Study at large: TCR clusters were mostly confined to one donor each. Broader study findings: The SARS-CoV-2 specificity of second-wave clones reaching peak at day 37 remained unverified. Contracting CD8+ clones were enriched in EMRA, CD4+ mainly in CM and EM.

TCRdb reprocessed the 5' RACE reads via MiXCR and lists one record per CDR3 protein. The table has just under 550,000 distinct CDR3 sequences, around 20% seen once. This clonotype was counted ten times or more. Antigen: not known. Germline V CDR1 and CDR2: DFQATT, SNEGSKA (reference sequence). V shed 0 bases, J shed 4 bases, and the junction held 11 bases outside the gene matches. The CDR3 sequence is 17 residues long. The chain recombines TRBV20-1 with TRBJ2-7, with 11 bases fitting TRBD2. Sequenced: PBMCs or a T cell subset sorted from them (not recorded which). This clonotype originated in an adult woman who had mild COVID-19 (a few samples of this study predate the infection). Cell type and time point are not known. Written as DNA, the CDR3 is TGCAGTGCTAGAGATAAATCTCGACTAGCGGGACTATACGAGCAGTACTTC. This encodes CSARDKSRLAGLYEQYF.